This is a list of T cell receptor beta chains from one sample in a study of cytomegalovirus exposure and HLA in healthy donors. Clones were read by immunoSEQ multiplex PCR, and TCRdb kept only the in-frame ones, dropping some. The sample records some 170,000 clones, 84% being singletons. The sample consisted of PBMCs. These receptors were obtained from a man aged 25 to 40 in good health and CMV-seropositive. The CDR3 runs from the conserved cysteine through the conserved F or W. Fields, in order: J gene, CDR3 length, D gene, clone size, V gene, CDR3 DNA, CDR3 protein. The D gene is left open where the match is weak. Some rows have no size entry. The others give once, few or many, or a class for an expanded clone.

j_call: TRBJ1-4
cdr3_length: 12
d_call: .
clone_size: .
v_call: TRBV30
cdr3_nt: TGTGCCTGGAGTGTAAGCTGGGAAAAACTGTTTTTT
cdr3_aa: CAWSVSWEKLFF

j_call: TRBJ2-7
cdr3_length: 14
d_call: .
clone_size: .
v_call: TRBV7-3
cdr3_nt: TGTGCCAGCAGCCCCTTGGGGAGTAGGGACGAGCAGTACTTC
cdr3_aa: CASSPLGSRDEQYF

j_call: TRBJ2-1
cdr3_length: 17
d_call: TRBD2
clone_size: .
v_call: TRBV7-8
cdr3_nt: TGTGCCAGCAGCTTAGTTGGGGGGACTAGCGGGAGAAATGAGCAGTTCTTC
cdr3_aa: CASSLVGGTSGRNEQFF

j_call: TRBJ2-3
cdr3_length: 15
d_call: TRBD2
clone_size: .
v_call: TRBV19
cdr3_nt: TGTGCCAGTAGTATAAGCGGGAGGGCCGAAGCGGCGCAGTATTTT
cdr3_aa: CASSISGRAEAAQYF

j_call: TRBJ2-3
cdr3_length: 15
d_call: TRBD1
clone_size: .
v_call: TRBV7-9
cdr3_nt: TGTGCCAGCAGCCCCTACGGACAGGGAGCAGATACGCAGTATTTT
cdr3_aa: CASSPYGQGADTQYF

j_call: TRBJ1-1
cdr3_length: 14
d_call: .
clone_size: .
v_call: TRBV19
cdr3_nt: TGTGCCAGTATATGGACAGAGACAAACACTGAAGCTTTCTTT
cdr3_aa: CASIWTETNTEAFF

j_call: TRBJ1-1
cdr3_length: 15
d_call: .
clone_size: .
v_call: TRBV7-9
cdr3_nt: TGTGCCAGCAGCTTAAGCTCAGGTTCGAAGGGAGGAGCTTTCTTT
cdr3_aa: CASSLSSGSKGGAFF

j_call: TRBJ2-7
cdr3_length: 15
d_call: .
clone_size: .
v_call: TRBV19
cdr3_nt: TGTGCCAGTACCCAGTCCGCCGGACAGTCCTACGAGCAGTACTTC
cdr3_aa: CASTQSAGQSYEQYF

j_call: TRBJ2-1
cdr3_length: 16
d_call: TRBD2
clone_size: .
v_call: TRBV27
cdr3_nt: TGTGCCAGCAGTTACCTAGACAGCGGGAACTACAATGAGCAGTTCTTC
cdr3_aa: CASSYLDSGNYNEQFF

j_call: TRBJ2-5
cdr3_length: 14
d_call: .
clone_size: .
v_call: TRBV2
cdr3_nt: TGTGCCAGCAGCGAATTGACAGTCCAAGAGACCCAGTACTTC
cdr3_aa: CASSELTVQETQYF

j_call: TRBJ2-1
cdr3_length: 14
d_call: TRBD2
clone_size: few
v_call: TRBV29-1
cdr3_nt: TGCAGCATTGTAGCGGGGGTCTCCTACAATGAGCAGTTCTTC
cdr3_aa: CSIVAGVSYNEQFF

j_call: TRBJ2-7
cdr3_length: 12
d_call: .
clone_size: .
v_call: TRBV6-5
cdr3_nt: TGTGCCAGCAGTTCCCAGGCCATCGAGCAGTACTTC
cdr3_aa: CASSSQAIEQYF

j_call: TRBJ2-7
cdr3_length: 16
d_call: TRBD2
clone_size: .
v_call: TRBV28
cdr3_nt: TGTGCCAGCAGTAGCCTCCGACTAGCGGGAGGGTACGAGCAGTACTTC
cdr3_aa: CASSSLRLAGGYEQYF

j_call: TRBJ1-5
cdr3_length: 13
d_call: .
clone_size: .
v_call: TRBV5-8
cdr3_nt: TGTGCCAGCAGCTTGGAATCGGGGCAGCCCCAGCATTTT
cdr3_aa: CASSLESGQPQHF

j_call: TRBJ1-4
cdr3_length: 14
d_call: .
clone_size: .
v_call: TRBV15
cdr3_nt: TGTGCCACCAGCAGCGATGGGCGCAGAGAAAAACTGTTTTTT
cdr3_aa: CATSSDGRREKLFF

j_call: TRBJ2-2
cdr3_length: 16
d_call: TRBD1
clone_size: .
v_call: TRBV18
cdr3_nt: TGTGCCAGCTCACCGACGGGGACAGGGTCCACCGGGGAGCTGTTTTTT
cdr3_aa: CASSPTGTGSTGELFF

j_call: TRBJ2-3
cdr3_length: 18
d_call: TRBD2
clone_size: .
v_call: TRBV4-3
cdr3_nt: TGCGCCAGCAGCCCTTCTCGGGACCGGGGGGATCGCACAGATACGCAGTATTTT
cdr3_aa: CASSPSRDRGDRTDTQYF

j_call: TRBJ1-2
cdr3_length: 12
d_call: TRBD1
clone_size: .
v_call: TRBV5-1
cdr3_nt: TGCGCCAGCAGCTTGCAGGGGGATGGCTACACCTTC
cdr3_aa: CASSLQGDGYTF

j_call: TRBJ1-3
cdr3_length: 18
d_call: .
clone_size: .
v_call: TRBV5-1
cdr3_nt: TGCGCCAGCAGCTTGGAGACCTCGGGGAGGAACTCTGGAAACACCATATATTTT
cdr3_aa: CASSLETSGRNSGNTIYF

j_call: TRBJ2-1
cdr3_length: 16
d_call: .
clone_size: .
v_call: TRBV9
cdr3_nt: TGTGCCAGCAGCGTAGGAGGTAGCGCCTACTACAATGAGCAGTTCTTC
cdr3_aa: CASSVGGSAYYNEQFF

j_call: TRBJ1-1
cdr3_length: 13
d_call: TRBD1
clone_size: few
v_call: TRBV27
cdr3_nt: TGTGCCAGCAGTCGAACAGGGGTTGGTGAAGCTTTCTTT
cdr3_aa: CASSRTGVGEAFF

j_call: TRBJ1-2
cdr3_length: 13
d_call: .
clone_size: .
v_call: TRBV30
cdr3_nt: TGTGCCTGGAGTGCCGGGGGACTCTATGGCTACACCTTC
cdr3_aa: CAWSAGGLYGYTF

j_call: TRBJ2-5
cdr3_length: 14
d_call: .
clone_size: .
v_call: TRBV28
cdr3_nt: TGTGCCAGCAGTTTCGGGCGGGTTGAGGCGACCCAGTACTTC
cdr3_aa: CASSFGRVEATQYF

j_call: TRBJ1-6
cdr3_length: 14
d_call: .
clone_size: once
v_call: TRBV5-6
cdr3_nt: TGTGCCAGCAGCGGGGACAAGGGAAATTCACCCCTCCACTTT
cdr3_aa: CASSGDKGNSPLHF

j_call: TRBJ2-7
cdr3_length: 13
d_call: TRBD2
clone_size: .
v_call: TRBV6-5
cdr3_nt: TGTGCCGTATCGGGGGGATTGATCTACGAGCAGTACTTC
cdr3_aa: CAVSGGLIYEQYF